Shown below are 20 T cell receptor beta chains from a single sample sequenced in a study of CD8 T cells in ankylosing spondylitis (dated by TCRdb to about 2017). Library method: 5' RACE. TCRdb records Illumina HiSeq 2500 as the sequencer. TCRdb passed the public sequencing reads through fastp at Q25 and MiXCR, retaining productive beta sequences. Entries that share a CDR3 protein sequence are merged under the most common genes and DNA. Counted in this sample were approximately 45,000 distinct CDR3 sequences; approximately 9.9% of them appeared once. Approximately 1.4% of the sample is held by the ten biggest clonotypes. Material for sequencing was blood, either unsorted or a sorted T cell fraction (not recorded which). These receptors all stem from a male donor with ankylosing spondylitis or in good health (not recorded which).

This clonotype was counted ten times or more. CDR3 region: CASRWGQRNTEAFF. The CDR3, as DNA: TGCGCCAGCAGGTGGGGGCAGCGGAACACTGAAGCTTTCTTT. This chain links TRBV5-1 with TRBJ1-1; possible D gene TRBD1, 6 bases. The germline CDR1 and CDR2 sequences are SGHRS and YFSETQ. This CDR3 has 14 amino acids. Deletions cut 5 bases from V and 1 base from J, with 12 bases between.

This clonotype was seen ten or more times. The chain joins TRBV29-1 to TRBJ1-2; the D is unclear. This CDR3 comprises 12 residues. Germline V lookup: CDR1 SQVTM, CDR2 ANQGSEA. Trimming cost V 7 bases and J 4 bases, with 13 bases left between them. Here the CDR3 DNA reads TGCAGCGCGTCCTCGGACGGCTATGGCTACACCTTC. As protein: CSASSDGYGYTF. Full variable domain (remainder filled in from reference TRBV29-1 and TRBJ1-2): SAVISQKPSRDICQRGTSLTIQCQVDSQVTMMFWYRQQPGQSLTLIATANQGSEATYESGFVIDKFPISRPNLTFSTLTVSNMSPEDSSIYLCSASSDGYGYTFGSGTRLTVV.

In its sample, this clonotype was seen many times. The chain carries TRBV29-1 and TRBJ2-5, with D perhaps matching TRBD2 (5 bases). Germline V gene sequence: CDR1 SQVTM, CDR2 ANQGSEA. The CDR3 loop spans 10 amino acids. V dropped 6 bases and J dropped 3 bases, with 5 bases sitting between them. CDR3 region: CSVGEETQYF. The CDR3 nucleotides are TGCAGCGTGGGAGAAGAGACCCAGTACTTC.

This clonotype has just a few counts. The chain recombines TRBV7-9 with TRBJ2-2, with 7 bases aligning to TRBD1. This CDR3 comprises 15 residues. CDR1 is SEHNR, CDR2 FQNEAQ, per germline (reference sequence). The J segment lost 5 bases and the V segment lost 8 bases, leaving 11 bases of the junction unmatched. The DNA of the CDR3 is TGTGCCAGCGGTTATGCAGGGGGTGTAACCGGGGAGCTGTTTTTT. Translating it yields CASGYAGGVTGELFF.

This clonotype was counted ten times or more. The rearrangement uses TRBV30 and TRBJ2-1, with 8 nucleotides matching TRBD2. V lost 6 bases, J lost 4 bases, and 8 bases stayed unmatched. CDR3 length: 14 amino acids. Per the germline V gene, CDR1 is GTSNPN and CDR2 is SVGIG (reference sequence). CDR3 region: CACDGLAGYNEQFF. The CDR3 DNA sequence: TGTGCCTGCGATGGGCTAGCGGGTTACAATGAGCAGTTCTTC.

This clonotype appeared many times. This chain links TRBV20-1 with TRBJ2-1; 8 bases fit TRBD2. Germline V lookup: CDR1 DFQATT, CDR2 SNEGSKA (reference sequence). This CDR3 contains 15 residues. Here the CDR3 DNA reads TGCAGCGGCGGCGGTTCGGGGGGGGACTACAATGAGCAGTTCTTC. Amino acid sequence: CSGGGSGGDYNEQFF.

This clonotype was seen at least ten times. The gene calls are TRBV15 and TRBJ2-1; TRBD1 agrees at 9 bases. Losses at the gene ends were 1 base for V and 6 bases for J; bases not matched to a gene: 7. The CDR3 totals 16 residues. Germline V gene lookup returns CDR1 LNHNV and CDR2 YYDKDF (reference sequence). The CDR3 loop is CATSRVSGTGSNEQFF. In nucleotides, the CDR3 is TGTGCCACCAGCAGAGTAAGCGGGACAGGGTCCAATGAGCAGTTCTTC.

This clonotype was seen many times. The chain links TRBV15 to TRBJ2-7; 7 positions match TRBD2. The CDR3 covers 16 residues. Germline assignment: CDR1 LNHNV and CDR2 YYDKDF (reference sequence). V was clipped by 0 bases and J by 2 bases; unmatched bases: 7. CDR3 residues: CATSRDLGRATYEQYF. The CDR3 DNA follows: TGTGCCACCAGCAGAGATTTAGGGAGGGCTACCTACGAGCAGTACTTC. Full variable domain (remainder filled in from reference TRBV15 and TRBJ2-7): DAMVIQNPRYQVTQFGKPVTLSCSQTLNHNVMYWYQQKSSQAPKLLFHYYDKDFNNEADTPDNFQSRRPNTSFCFLDIRSPGLGDTAMYLCATSRDLGRATYEQYFGPGTRLTVT.

The chain combines TRBV7-9 with TRBJ2-7; maybe TRBD2 (6 bases). Trimming removed 5 bases from V and 2 bases from J, with 13 bases in between. Germline loops: CDR1 SEHNR, CDR2 FQNEAQ (reference sequence). The CDR3 is made up of 14 amino acids. As DNA, the CDR3 is TGTGCCAGCAGCCAGTCCGGGGGAGCCTACGAGCAGTACTTC. Protein: CASSQSGGAYEQYF.

V and J are TRBV3-1 and TRBJ1-3; no definite D call. CDR1 is LGHDT and CDR2 is YNNKEL in the germline V gene (reference sequence). The V end lost 1 base, the J end lost 0 bases, and 16 bases lay between the germline ends. This CDR3 has 18 amino acids. The CDR3 DNA follows: TGTGCCAGCAGCCAAGTGGTGTGGGCACCCGACTCTGGAAACACCATATATTTT. This translates into CASSQVVWAPDSGNTIYF. The variable domain in full, with the rest retrieved from reference TRBV3-1 and TRBJ1-3, is DTAVSQTPKYLVTQMGNDKSIKCEQNLGHDTMYWYKQDSKKFLKIMFSYNNKELIINETVPNRFSPKSPDKAHLNLHINSLELGDSAVYFCASSQVVWAPDSGNTIYFGEGSWLTVV.

Note on this clonotype: A much larger clone is a single base away; this may be a read error. The chain uses TRBV12-3 or TRBV12-4 and TRBJ1-2, with a tentative D call TRBD1 (6 bases). The CDR3 spans 14 residues. Trimming cost V 1 base and J 6 bases, with 12 bases left between them. The CDR3 spells CASSLGVRGNGYTF. The CDR3 DNA reads TGTGCCAGCAGTTTAGGTGTCAGGGGTAATGGCTACACCTTC.

This chain connects TRBV2 to TRBJ2-5; no reliable D call. Per germline, CDR1 SNHLY and CDR2 FYNNEI. With 5 bases removed from V and 0 bases from J, the gap between germline ends came to 7 bases. The CDR3 extends over 13 amino acids. The CDR3 loop reads CASSKLYQETQYF. The CDR3 DNA reads TGTGCCAGCAGTAAACTGTACCAAGAGACCCAGTACTTC.

This clonotype came up many times. This chain links TRBV9 with TRBJ2-2; D could derive from TRBD1 or TRBD2 (5 bases each). The CDR3 covers 14 residues. The germline V gene encodes CDR1 SGDLS and CDR2 YYNGEE. Trimming cost V 4 bases and J 7 bases, with 14 bases left between them. The CDR3 loop is CASSPGTQRGELFF. The CDR3 nucleotides read TGTGCCAGCAGCCCGGGGACGCAGCGCGGGGAGCTGTTTTTT.

In its sample, this clonotype was seen a few times. The chain has TRBV18 and TRBJ1-2; 7 bases agree with TRBD1. V lost 3 bases, J lost 12 bases, and 13 bases stayed unmatched. The CDR3 sequence is 14 residues long. The germline V gene has CDR1 KGHSH and CDR2 LQKENI. The CDR3 nucleotides are TGTGCCAGCTCACCCCGAGACAGGGAGGGGATCGACACCTTC. This sequence encodes CASSPRDREGIDTF.

The chain carries TRBV5-1 and TRBJ2-7, with D perhaps assigned TRBD1 or TRBD2 (6 bases each). Germline CDR1 is SGHRS and CDR2 is YFSETQ. The CDR3 loop spans 14 amino acids. The V end lost 4 bases, the J end lost 4 bases, and 15 bases lay between the germline ends. The CDR3 loop reads CASSPRGGGYEQYF. CDR3 nucleotides: TGCGCCAGCAGCCCACGAGGAGGGGGATACGAGCAGTACTTC.

This clonotype was counted at least ten times. V is TRBV6-1 and J is TRBJ1-2; 9 nucleotides line up with TRBD1. The trim removed 7 bases at V and 0 bases at J, leaving 6 bases unmatched. Per the germline V gene, CDR1 is MNHNS and CDR2 is SASEGT. The CDR3 extends over 15 amino acids. CDR3 bases: TGTGCCAGCATACCGTGGACAGGGGCTAACTATGGCTACACCTTC. Translation gives CASIPWTGANYGYTF.

This clonotype was recorded many times. The rearrangement uses TRBV5-1 and TRBJ2-3; D is unresolved. The germline V and J ends were trimmed by 4 bases and 4 bases, with 10 bases remaining between them. The CDR3 is made up of 13 amino acids. Per the germline V gene, CDR1 is SGHRS and CDR2 is YFSETQ. In DNA form, the CDR3 reads TGCGCCAGCAGCCCGCTCAACGCAGATACGCAGTATTTT. This codes for CASSPLNADTQYF.

In this sample, this clonotype turned up a few times. The V and J genes are TRBV7-6 and TRBJ2-2; no clear D gene. CDR1 and CDR2 from the germline V gene are SGHVS and FNYEAQ. The CDR3 totals 15 residues. The V and J ends lost 5 bases and 3 bases respectively, with 13 bases between them. Here the CDR3 DNA reads TGTGCCAGCAGCCCGTCGAGGACCGACACCGGGGAGCTGTTTTTT. Its translation: CASSPSRTDTGELFF.

This clonotype appeared many times. The V and J genes are TRBV5-1 and TRBJ2-5, with 8 bases fitting TRBD2. Losses at the gene ends were 7 bases for V and 2 bases for J; bases not matched to a gene: 10. The germline V gene has CDR1 SGHRS and CDR2 YFSETQ. The CDR3 is made up of 15 amino acids. The CDR3 DNA is TGCGCCAGCCACGGGGGGGGCCAGCAACAAGAGACCCAGTACTTC. It codes for CASHGGGQQQETQYF. The variable domain in full, with the rest retrieved from reference TRBV5-1 and TRBJ2-5, is KAGVTQTPRYLIKTRGQQVTLSCSPISGHRSVSWYQQTPGQGLQFLFEYFSETQRNKGNFPGRFSGRQFSNSRSEMNVSTLELGDSALYLCASHGGGQQQETQYFGPGTRLLVL.

This clonotype has more than one count but fewer than ten. The V call is TRBV5-1, the J call TRBJ2-7; 10 positions match TRBD2. The CDR3 loop spans 15 amino acids. The trim removed 4 bases at V and 2 bases at J, leaving 6 bases unmatched. From germline, CDR1 is SGHRS and CDR2 YFSETQ. The CDR3 DNA is TGCGCCAGCAGCGTCGCCGGGACTAGCGCCTACGAGCAGTACTTC. Translated: CASSVAGTSAYEQYF.